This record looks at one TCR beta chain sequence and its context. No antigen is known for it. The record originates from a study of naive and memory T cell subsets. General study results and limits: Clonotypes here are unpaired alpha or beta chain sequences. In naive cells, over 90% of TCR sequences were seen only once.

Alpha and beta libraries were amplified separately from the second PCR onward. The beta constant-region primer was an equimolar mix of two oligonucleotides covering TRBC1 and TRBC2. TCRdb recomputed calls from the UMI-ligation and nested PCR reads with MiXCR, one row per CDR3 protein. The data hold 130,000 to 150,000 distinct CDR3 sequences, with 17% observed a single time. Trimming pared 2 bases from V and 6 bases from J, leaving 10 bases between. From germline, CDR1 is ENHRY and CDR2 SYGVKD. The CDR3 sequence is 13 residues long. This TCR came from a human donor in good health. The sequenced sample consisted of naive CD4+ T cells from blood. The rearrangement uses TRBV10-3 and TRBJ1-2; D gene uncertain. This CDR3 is CAISETQDHGYTF. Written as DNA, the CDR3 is TGTGCCATCAGTGAGACTCAGGACCATGGCTACACCTTC.